This TCR beta chain was found in a study of regulatory T cells in long-lasting Graves disease. CDR3 length equals 16 residues. Germline CDR1 reads SEHNR; CDR2 reads FQNEAQ (reference sequence). The V gene lost 1 base and the J gene lost 2 bases, with 12 bases spanning the gap. Time point indicated: persistent/refractory GD, antithyroid drugs over 5 years with positive TRAb. PBMC RNA served as the TCR library source. Study-wide findings and caveats: Relative to new patients (roughly 1,000), persistent patients exhibited greater sharing of public clonotypes (around 3,000). Persistent Graves' patients showed reduced TCR diversity versus newly diagnosed patients.

iRepertoire HTBI primers and Arm-PCR of CDR3 regions built TCR beta libraries. Under the authors' procedure: Identified across the samples were 50 to 70 TRBV segments and 13 to 15 TRBJ segments. Each CDR3 protein gets one entry after TCRdb re-called the multiplex PCR reads with MiXCR. V and J calls and clone size were set by TCRdb, not the authors. The sample shows about 470,000 distinct CDR3 sequences, about a fifth of them seen only once. Concerning this clonotype itself: Its target is not known.

This specimen was peripheral blood mononuclear cells (PBMCs), taken when the disease was refractory, from a patient treated with antithyroid drugs. The TCR comes from a female donor with Graves disease. The V call is TRBV7-9, the J call TRBJ1-5, with a possible D match to TRBD1 (5 bases). The CDR3 region is CASSLEGWGGNQPQHF. The CDR3 bases are TGTGCCAGCAGCTTAGAAGGATGGGGGGGCAATCAGCCCCAGCATTTT.